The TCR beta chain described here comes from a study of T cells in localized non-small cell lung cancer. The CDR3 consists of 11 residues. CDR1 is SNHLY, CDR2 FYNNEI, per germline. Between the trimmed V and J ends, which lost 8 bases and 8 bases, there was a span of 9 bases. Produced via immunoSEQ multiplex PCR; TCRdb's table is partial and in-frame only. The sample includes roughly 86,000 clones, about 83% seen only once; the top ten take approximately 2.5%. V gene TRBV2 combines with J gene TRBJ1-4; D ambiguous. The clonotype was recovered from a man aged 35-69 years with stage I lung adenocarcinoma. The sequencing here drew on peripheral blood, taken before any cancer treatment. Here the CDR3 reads CASAPGEKLFF. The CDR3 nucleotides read TGTGCCAGCGCCCCTGGGGAAAAACTGTTTTTT.